The clone carrying this T cell receptor beta chain was counted at least ten times. The antigen is undetermined. The CDR3 has 16 amino acids. Germline V gene lookup returns CDR1 DFQATT and CDR2 SNEGSKA (reference sequence). V lost 3 bases and J lost 2; bases outside the gene matches: 8. This specimen belongs to a study of T cells in Graves' hyperthyroidism and ophthalmopathy. Across the whole study: Upon initial diagnosis and before any treatment, peripheral blood was collected.

Under 3 months was the duration of disease in ophthalmopathy patients, who also had a Clinical Activity Score of at least 3 and a NOSPECS grade of at least 4. The TCR beta CDR3 regions underwent amplification using RNA transcripts as the source. In the first-round RT-PCR of the TCR CDR3, the HTBI primer set was used. Using its own MiXCR run on the multiplex PCR reads, TCRdb lists one record per CDR3 protein. In the table there are hundreds of thousands of distinct CDR3 sequences, around 15% of which are singletons. General study results and limits: Ophthalmopathy cases were set apart from stable hyperthyroidism by a 13 V-J model. Researchers found most expanded thyroid clonotypes above 0.001 in blood as well.

This TCR derives from a middle-aged woman with Graves' ophthalmopathy. The chain joins TRBV20-1 to TRBJ2-7; 12 bases align to TRBD2. Sequencing input: blood. CDR3 nucleotides: TGCAGTGCTAGGGAGCCCGGACTAGCGGGACCCTACGAGCAGTACTTC. It encodes CSAREPGLAGPYEQYF.